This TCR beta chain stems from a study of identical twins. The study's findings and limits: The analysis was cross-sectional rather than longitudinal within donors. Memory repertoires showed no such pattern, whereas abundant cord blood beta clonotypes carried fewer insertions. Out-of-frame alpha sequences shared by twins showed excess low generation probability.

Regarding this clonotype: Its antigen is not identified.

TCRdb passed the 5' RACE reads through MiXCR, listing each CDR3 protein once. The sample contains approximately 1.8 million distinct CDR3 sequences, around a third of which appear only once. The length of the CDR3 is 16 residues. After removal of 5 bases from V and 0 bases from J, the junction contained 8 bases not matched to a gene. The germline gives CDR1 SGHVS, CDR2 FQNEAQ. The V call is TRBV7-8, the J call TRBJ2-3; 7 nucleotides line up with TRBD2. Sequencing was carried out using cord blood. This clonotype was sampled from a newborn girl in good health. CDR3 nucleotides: TGTGCCAGCAGCCGGAGAGCGGGAAGGAGCACAGATACGCAGTATTTT. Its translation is CASSRRAGRSTDTQYF.